What follows are 25 T cell receptor beta chains derived from one specimen sequenced in a study of human T cells and chemical hapten exposure. TCRdb fed the RACE reads into MiXCR, producing one record per CDR3 protein. The data show 300,000 to 450,000 distinct CDR3 sequences, approximately 5.1% seen once. Regarding time point: patch test 1, 2 weeks after DPC sensitization. Treatment of the sample: therapeutic diphenylcyclopropenone sensitization with weekly scalp DPC. The specimen comprised whole blood, sampled in connection with sensitization to the hapten diphenylcyclopropenone (DPC). Every receptor here comes from a woman between 50 and 59 years old with alopecia areata. Some clones in this sample may be carry-over from other donors' samples.

The chain is built from TRBV20-1 and TRBJ2-7, with TRBD2 matching over 16 bases. The ends lost 6 bases at V and 5 bases at J; junction bases unmatched: 10. The V gene's germline CDR1 is DFQATT and CDR2 SNEGSKA (reference sequence). The CDR3 sequence is 16 residues long. The CDR3 loop reads CSADGTSGRAADEQYF. The CDR3 DNA sequence: TGCAGTGCCGACGGGACTAGCGGGAGGGCCGCAGACGAGCAGTACTTC.

This clonotype showed up just a few times. V gene TRBV3-1 combines with J gene TRBJ1-3; D uncertain. V was cut by 5 bases and J by 0 bases, with 17 bases left in between. CDR1 is LGHDT, CDR2 YNNKEL, per germline (reference sequence). The CDR3 has 17 residues. The CDR3: CASSFYGQRASGNTIYF. The CDR3 region has the DNA TGTGCCAGCAGCTTTTATGGTCAGAGAGCCTCTGGAAACACCATATATTTT.

This clonotype was detected a few times. This rearrangement joins TRBV28 to TRBJ2-7; a weak D match, TRBD1 (5 bases). The CDR3 is 13 amino acids. Per germline, CDR1 MDHEN and CDR2 SYDVKM. V was cut by 5 bases and J by 3 bases, with 11 bases left in between. CDR3 protein: CASSAGNIYEQYF. CDR3 nucleotides: TGTGCCAGCAGTGCAGGGAACATCTACGAGCAGTACTTC.

This clonotype was counted many times. This chain links TRBV10-3 with TRBJ1-2; 8 bases are a match to TRBD1. Germline CDR1 ENHRY, CDR2 SYGVKD. This CDR3 is 15 amino acids long. V trimming: 4 bases; J trimming: 4 bases; junction bases outside the gene matches: 8. The CDR3 bases are TGTGCCATCAGTGCTTGGACAGGGAAGGCCTATGGCTACACCTTC. Translating gives CAISAWTGKAYGYTF.

This clonotype appeared many times. The CDR3 protein is CASSFFEGRWGDTQYF. The CDR3 DNA reads as TGTGCCAGCAGCTTTTTCGAGGGGAGGTGGGGAGATACGCAGTATTTT. The chain uses TRBV6-2 or TRBV6-3 and TRBJ2-3, with D possibly matching TRBD2 (6 bases). CDR1 and CDR2 (germline): MNHEY, SVGEGT. V was cut by 6 bases and J by 5 bases, with 21 bases left in between. The CDR3 is 16 residues long.

This rearrangement joins TRBV20-1 to TRBJ2-7; D possibly corresponds to TRBD2 (5 bases). The CDR3 is 11 amino acids. The V end was cut by 7 bases, the J end by 6 bases, with 13 bases between. In germline, CDR1 is DFQATT, CDR2 SNEGSKA (reference sequence). The CDR3 is CSGIGVPEQYF. The CDR3 DNA sequence: TGCAGTGGCATCGGGGTGCCCGAGCAGTACTTC.

Many counts were recorded for this clonotype. The J gene is TRBJ2-5, the V gene TRBV11-3; a weak D match, TRBD1 (5 bases). The CDR3 is made up of 13 amino acids. Germline lookup yields CDR1 SGHNT and CDR2 YENEEA. Trimming left V 5 bases short and J 1 base short, with 8 bases between. The CDR3 nucleotides are TGTGCCAGCAGCCGAACAGGCCAAGAGACCCAGTACTTC. Translation: CASSRTGQETQYF.

The chain combines TRBV20-1 with TRBJ2-3; D is unresolved. CDR3 length: 14 residues. Germline CDR1 and CDR2: DFQATT and SNEGSKA (reference sequence). The germline V and J ends were trimmed by 3 bases and 1 base, with 11 bases remaining between them. CDR3 amino acids: CSASHPHGTDTQYF. Here the CDR3 DNA reads TGCAGTGCTAGCCACCCACACGGCACAGATACGCAGTATTTT.

This clonotype was recorded many times. The chain carries TRBV12-3 or TRBV12-4 and TRBJ1-2; D is unresolved. The CDR3 totals 15 residues. Deletions cut 2 bases from V and 5 bases from J, with 15 bases between. The CDR3: CASSLSRGAGYGYTF. The CDR3 DNA sequence: TGTGCCAGCAGTTTATCTCGAGGCGCAGGTTATGGCTACACCTTC.

The rearrangement joins TRBV20-1 to TRBJ2-3; 12 nucleotides agree with TRBD2. Germline-derived CDR1 and CDR2 are DFQATT and SNEGSKA (reference sequence). Unmatched junction bases numbered 11, after V lost 1 base and J lost 9 bases. This CDR3 region has 16 residues. CDR3 amino acids: CSARGTLTSGRPTQYF. For the CDR3, the DNA is TGCAGTGCTAGAGGGACACTGACTAGCGGGAGACCGACGCAGTATTTT.

J is TRBJ1-3 and V is TRBV7-8; 7 positions match TRBD1. Germline V CDR1 and CDR2: SGHVS, FQNEAQ. J lost 4 bases, V lost 1 base, and 10 bases had no gene match. CDR3 length: 17 residues. CDR3 in DNA: TGTGCCAGCAGCTTAGGAGTCGAGGGGGCGATAGGAAACACCATATATTTT. This sequence encodes CASSLGVEGAIGNTIYF.

The rearrangement uses TRBV4-1 and TRBJ2-5, with D uncertain. Trimming shortened V by 1 base and J by 1 base, and 13 bases separated the two germline ends. The CDR3 is made up of 16 amino acids. Germline V gene lookup returns CDR1 MGHRA and CDR2 YSYEKL. This CDR3 reads CASSQAKGVPQETQYF. CDR3 DNA: TGCGCCAGCAGCCAAGCGAAGGGCGTTCCCCAAGAGACCCAGTACTTC.

Concerning this clonotype: A much more abundant neighbour one base away suggests this may be a read error. Likely a read error: the CDR3 ends without its conserved phenylalanine or tryptophan. The genes are TRBV7-2 and TRBJ2-3; 12 nucleotides align to TRBD1. Germline CDR1 SGHTA, CDR2 FQGNSA. This CDR3 comprises 15 residues. V was clipped by 3 bases and J by 4 bases; unmatched bases: 2. CDR3 region: CASSFGTGGPDTQYL. In nucleotides, the CDR3 is TGTGCCAGCAGCTTCGGGACAGGGGGCCCAGATACGCAGTATTTG.

In the case of this clonotype: This may be a read error: a much more frequent sequence differs by one nucleotide. The genes are TRBV7-9 and TRBJ1-6; the match to TRBD1 covers 8 bases. The CDR3 contains 18 residues. Germline assignment: CDR1 SEHNR and CDR2 FQNEAQ (reference sequence). The V gene end was trimmed by 2 bases and the J gene end by 11 bases; junction bases not matched to a gene: 17. This chain's CDR3 is CASSLLPGGVGENTPLHF. For the CDR3, the DNA is TGTGCCAGCAGCTTACTTCCAGGGGGCGTCGGAGAGAATACACCCCTCCACTTT.

This clonotype was seen at least ten times. The chain is built from TRBV15 and TRBJ2-3; D is undetermined. The CDR3 loop spans 14 amino acids. V was pared by 0 bases and J by 1 base, with 5 bases between. Looked up from germline, CDR1 is LNHNV and CDR2 is YYDKDF (reference sequence). The chain's CDR3 is CATSREIGTDTQYF. The CDR3 region has the DNA TGTGCCACCAGCAGAGAAATAGGCACAGATACGCAGTATTTT.

This clonotype was counted many times. This rearrangement joins TRBV6-5 to TRBJ1-5, with 10 bases matching TRBD1. The CDR3 extends over 12 amino acids. Unmatched junction bases numbered 3, after V lost 10 bases and J lost 6 bases. Germline CDR1 reads MNHEY; CDR2 reads SVGAGI. CDR3 region: CATWDRGQPQHF. The CDR3 DNA sequence: TGTGCCACCTGGGACAGGGGTCAGCCCCAGCATTTT.

This clonotype has a count of ten or more. The chain uses TRBV3-1 and TRBJ1-1; D is ambiguous. There are 15 residues in the CDR3. V lost 4 bases to trimming and J lost 0 bases, with 12 bases between them. Germline CDR1 and CDR2: LGHDT and YNNKEL (reference sequence). CDR3 DNA sequence: TGTGCCAGCAGCCCCTTGGGAGGTCTGAACACTGAAGCTTTCTTT. It yields the protein CASSPLGGLNTEAFF.

This clonotype came up many times. V is TRBV28 and J is TRBJ2-7, with 13 bases matching TRBD2. J gave up 5 bases and V 5 bases, and 6 bases lay outside the gene matches. Per germline, CDR1 MDHEN and CDR2 SYDVKM. The CDR3 length is 15 residues. The CDR3 loop is CASSLLTSGRNEQYF. The CDR3 DNA sequence: TGTGCCAGCAGTCTCCTGACTAGCGGGAGGAACGAGCAGTACTTC.

Notes on this clonotype: This clone may be a read error of a much larger clone one base away. The J gene is TRBJ2-7, the V gene TRBV29-1, with 9 nucleotides matching TRBD2. This CDR3 has 13 amino acids. Germline loops: CDR1 SQVTM, CDR2 ANQGSEA. CDR3 sequence: CSARLAGYYEQCF. CDR3 bases: TGCAGCGCCCGGCTAGCGGGATACTACGAGCAGTGCTTC.

Ten or more counts support this clonotype. The gene calls are TRBV9 and TRBJ2-5, with no clear D. The germline V and J ends were trimmed by 0 bases and 3 bases, with 9 bases remaining between them. This CDR3 is 14 amino acids long. Germline V CDR1 and CDR2: SGDLS, YYNGEE. This CDR3 is CASSVGFGEETQYF. The CDR3 DNA sequence: TGTGCCAGCAGCGTAGGGTTTGGGGAAGAGACCCAGTACTTC.

This clonotype was picked up a small number of times. V is TRBV29-1 and J is TRBJ2-7; possibly TRBD2 for D (5 bases). This CDR3 has 10 amino acids. The germline V gene encodes CDR1 SQVTM and CDR2 ANQGSEA. The ends were cut back, 4 bases at V and 7 bases at J, with 8 bases in the middle. The CDR3 loop reads CSVAGEEQYF. The CDR3 coding sequence is TGCAGCGTTGCCGGGGAGGAGCAGTACTTC.

This clonotype showed up just a few times. This chain links TRBV7-9 with TRBJ1-1; possibly TRBD1 for D (6 bases). The CDR3 has 18 amino acids. With 4 bases removed from V and 11 bases from J, the gap between germline ends came to 32 bases. Germline-derived CDR1 and CDR2 are SEHNR and FQNEAQ (reference sequence). CDR3: CASSSHGGRGHETRKAFF. The CDR3 region has the DNA TGTGCCAGCAGCTCGCACGGTGGCAGGGGTCATGAAACTAGGAAGGCTTTCTTT.

This clonotype showed up just a few times. V gene TRBV4-2 combines with J gene TRBJ2-5; 9 bases match TRBD2. Germline V gene lookup returns CDR1 LGHNA and CDR2 YNFKEQ. Trimming cost V 5 bases and J 3 bases; bases outside gene matches: 4. This CDR3 comprises 14 residues. As DNA, the CDR3 is TGTGCCAGCAGCGATAGCGGGAGCAAAGAGACCCAGTACTTC. Protein: CASSDSGSKETQYF.

This clonotype was seen many times. V and J are TRBV6-5 and TRBJ1-3; D gene unclear. Trimming cost V 7 bases and J 8 bases, with 6 bases left between them. The CDR3 totals 10 residues. In germline, CDR1 is MNHEY, CDR2 SVGAGI. DNA for the CDR3: TGTGCCAGCATGGCGGACACCATATATTTT. Residues: CASMADTIYF.

This clonotype was counted ten times or more. This chain connects TRBV29-1 to TRBJ1-1; the D is unclear. Trimming took 6 bases from V and 1 from J, leaving 9 bases between them. The length of the CDR3 is 12 residues. CDR1 and CDR2 (germline): SQVTM, ANQGSEA. CDR3 region: CSVSEANTEAFF. Written as DNA, the CDR3 is TGCAGCGTCTCCGAGGCGAACACTGAAGCTTTCTTT.